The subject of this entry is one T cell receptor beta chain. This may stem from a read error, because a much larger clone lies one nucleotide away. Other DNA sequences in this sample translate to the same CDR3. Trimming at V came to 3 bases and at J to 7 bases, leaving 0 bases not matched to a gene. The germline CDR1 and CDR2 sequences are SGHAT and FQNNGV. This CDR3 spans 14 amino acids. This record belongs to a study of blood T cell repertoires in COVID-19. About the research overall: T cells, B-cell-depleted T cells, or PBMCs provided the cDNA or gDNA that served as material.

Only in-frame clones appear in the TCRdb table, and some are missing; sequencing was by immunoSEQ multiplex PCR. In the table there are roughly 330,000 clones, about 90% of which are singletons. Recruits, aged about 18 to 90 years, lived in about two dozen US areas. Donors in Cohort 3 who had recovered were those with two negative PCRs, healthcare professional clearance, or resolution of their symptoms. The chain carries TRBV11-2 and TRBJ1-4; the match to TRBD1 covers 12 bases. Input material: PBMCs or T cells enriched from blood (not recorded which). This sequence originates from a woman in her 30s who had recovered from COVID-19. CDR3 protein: CASSLGQGAEKLFF. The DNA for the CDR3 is TGTGCCAGCAGCTTGGGACAGGGGGCTGAAAAACTGTTTTTT. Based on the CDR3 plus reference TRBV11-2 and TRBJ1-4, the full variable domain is EAGVAQSPRYKIIEKRQSVAFWCNPISGHATLYWYQQILGQGPKLLIQFQNNGVVDDSQLPKDRFSAERLKGVDSTLKIQPAKLEDSAVYLCASSLGQGAEKLFFGSGTQLSVL.